Listed here are 26 T cell receptor beta chains from one sample, sequenced in a study of cytomegalovirus exposure and HLA in healthy donors. This PCR relied on a set of 60 Vbeta primers and 13 Jbeta primers. Repertoires were generated with immunoSEQ multiplex PCR, while TCRdb's copy carries only in-frame clones and drops some. The sample lists under 200,000 clones; roughly 81% were seen once. Sequencing was done on a sample of PBMCs. Receptors originate from a woman in her forties or fifties in good health and CMV-seronegative.

This chain uses TRBV11-2 with TRBJ2-7, with D possibly matching TRBD1 (6 bases). CDR1 and CDR2 (germline): SGHAT, FQNNGV. The CDR3 loop spans 15 amino acids. Trimming removed 1 base at V and 2 bases at J, with 12 bases between. The CDR3 protein is CASSLGLGAAYEQYF. The CDR3 bases are TGTGCCAGCAGCTTAGGGCTGGGGGCTGCCTACGAGCAGTACTTC.

This chain joins TRBV7-9 and TRBJ1-1; no clear D. The CDR3 extends over 14 amino acids. CDR1 is SEHNR and CDR2 is FQNEAQ in the germline V gene (reference sequence). V lost 0 bases, J lost 0 bases, and 5 bases lay in between. DNA of the CDR3: TGTGCCAGCAGCTTAGCGGGCGTGAACACTGAAGCTTTCTTT. The encoded protein is CASSLAGVNTEAFF.

The V call is TRBV5-6, the J call TRBJ2-2, with 10 bases lining up with TRBD1. CDR1 and CDR2 (germline): SGHDT, YYEEEE. Germline trimming cut 4 bases from V and 7 bases from J; bases unmatched to any gene: 7. The CDR3 contains 15 residues. DNA for the CDR3: TGTGCCAGCAGCGCCGGGACAGGGGCCGGCGGGGAGCTGTTTTTT. Its translation: CASSAGTGAGGELFF. Full variable domain (rest looked up from reference TRBV5-6 and TRBJ2-2): DAGVTQSPTHLIKTRGQQVTLRCSPKSGHDTVSWYQQALGQGPQFIFQYYEEEERQRGNFPDRFSGHQFPNYSSELNVNALLLGDSALYLCASSAGTGAGGELFFGEGSRLTVL.

The chain recombines TRBV7-9 with TRBJ2-7; D is possibly TRBD1 (6 bases). This CDR3 has 12 residues. The V and J ends lost 11 bases and 0 bases respectively, with 11 bases between them. Germline values: CDR1 SEHNR, CDR2 FQNEAQ (reference sequence). The CDR3 DNA follows: TGTGCCGGGGGCCGCAGCTCCTACGAGCAGTACTTC. Protein: CAGGRSSYEQYF.

The V call is TRBV27, the J call TRBJ1-2; 10 bases map to TRBD1. CDR1 MNHEY and CDR2 SMNVEV come from the germline V gene (reference sequence). CDR3 length: 14 residues. J lost 3 bases, V lost 5 bases, and 3 bases had no gene match. CDR3 nucleotides: TGTGCCAGCAGTCCGGGACAGGGGCACTATGGCTACACCTTC. It codes for CASSPGQGHYGYTF.

The chain joins TRBV2 to TRBJ2-7, with a tentative D call TRBD1 (5 bases). Trimming took off 3 bases at V and 1 base at J, with 13 bases between the two ends. Germline V gene lookup returns CDR1 SNHLY and CDR2 FYNNEI. The CDR3 contains 15 residues. CDR3 coding DNA: TGTGCCAGCAGTGACCTAGGGGCAGGGTCCTACGAGCAGTACTTC. Its translation is CASSDLGAGSYEQYF. Combining the CDR3 with reference TRBV2 and TRBJ2-7 gives the whole variable domain EPEVTQTPSHQVTQMGQEVILRCVPISNHLYFYWYRQILGQKVEFLVSFYNNEISEKSEIFDDQFSVERPDGSNFTLKIRSTKLEDSAMYFCASSDLGAGSYEQYFGPGTRLTVT.

The chain employs TRBV9 and TRBJ2-2; 7 bases align to TRBD1. This CDR3 contains 17 residues. Losses at the gene ends were 0 bases for V and 7 bases for J; bases not matched to a gene: 12. The germline V gene encodes CDR1 SGDLS and CDR2 YYNGEE. The CDR3 reads CASSVAGVTGYSGELFF. CDR3 coding DNA: TGTGCCAGCAGCGTAGCTGGGGTGACAGGGTACAGCGGGGAGCTGTTTTTT.

This chain uses TRBV5-4 with TRBJ2-5; D is undetermined. CDR3 length: 14 residues. Germline CDR1 SGHNT, CDR2 YYREEE (reference sequence). V lost 2 bases to trimming and J lost 1 base, with 9 bases between them. CDR3 amino acids: CASSLMTAQETQYF. In nucleotides, the CDR3 is TGTGCCAGCAGCTTAATGACTGCCCAAGAGACCCAGTACTTC. The whole variable domain, filled in from reference TRBV5-4 and TRBJ2-5, reads ETGVTQSPTHLIKTRGQQVTLRCSSQSGHNTVSWYQQALGQGPQFIFQYYREEENGRGNFPPRFSGLQFPNYSSELNVNALELDDSALYLCASSLMTAQETQYFGPGTRLLVL.

This chain links TRBV29-1 with TRBJ2-7; 12 bases match TRBD1. Per germline, CDR1 SQVTM and CDR2 ANQGSEA. The CDR3 consists of 15 residues. V shed 5 bases and J 2 bases; nucleotides not matched to a gene: 7. The CDR3 sequence: CSVLGDRGPPYEQYF. CDR3 nucleotides: TGCAGCGTTTTGGGGGACAGGGGGCCTCCCTACGAGCAGTACTTC.

The table lists this clone with a few counts. The chain couples TRBV15 to TRBJ1-3, with D uncertain. Between the trimmed V and J ends, which lost 3 bases and 0 bases, there was a span of 6 bases. The CDR3 contains 14 residues. Germline V lookup: CDR1 LNHNV, CDR2 YYDKDF (reference sequence). CDR3 DNA: TGTGCCACCAGCAGTCCACACTCTGGAAACACCATATATTTT. Amino acids: CATSSPHSGNTIYF.

The chain recombines TRBV5-1 with TRBJ2-4; D not resolved. The length of the CDR3 is 19 residues. Germline V gives CDR1 SGHRS, CDR2 YFSETQ. V was clipped by 4 bases and J by 0 bases, with 23 bases between them. CDR3 bases: TGCGCCAGCAGCGCTGGGCCCCACACGTCCGATCTAGCCAAAAACATTCAGTACTTC. Translating gives CASSAGPHTSDLAKNIQYF.

This chain uses TRBV4-3 with TRBJ2-6, with D hard to call. V gave up 0 bases and J gave up 0 bases, with 6 bases separating them. This CDR3 is 16 amino acids long. Germline CDR1 is LGHNA and CDR2 is YSLEER. The CDR3 sequence: CASSQELDSGANVLTF. CDR3 bases: TGCGCCAGCAGCCAAGAGTTAGACTCTGGGGCCAACGTCCTGACTTTC.

The V call is TRBV7-2, the J call TRBJ2-3; 9 nucleotides match TRBD1. Germline CDR1 reads SGHTA; CDR2 reads FQGNSA. With 3 bases clipped from V and 4 bases from J, the junction kept 8 bases outside the gene matches. The CDR3 length is 16 residues. In DNA, the CDR3 is TGTGCCAGCAGCTTGTCGGGACAGGGCGGACCAGATACGCAGTATTTT. It codes for CASSLSGQGGPDTQYF.

The rearrangement uses TRBV6-1 and TRBJ2-2, with 13 bases identical to TRBD2. V was pared by 4 bases and J by 4 bases, with 6 bases of the junction left unmatched. The CDR3 contains 17 residues. Germline V gene data show CDR1 as MNHNS and CDR2 as SASEGT. DNA for the CDR3: TGTGCCAGCAGTGGAAAACTAGCGGGAGGGGGCACCGGGGAGCTGTTTTTT. This gives the protein CASSGKLAGGGTGELFF.

The rearrangement joins TRBV30 to TRBJ1-5, with D possibly TRBD1 on 5 matching bases. CDR1 is GTSNPN and CDR2 is SVGIG in the germline V gene (reference sequence). This CDR3 region has 14 residues. Trimming removed 2 bases from V and 2 bases from J, with 10 bases in between. CDR3 in amino acids: CAWSKGTGNQPQHF. The CDR3, as DNA: TGTGCCTGGAGTAAGGGGACTGGCAATCAGCCCCAGCATTTT.

The chain employs TRBV7-5 and TRBJ2-1; TRBD2, the D gene given by the table, was not confirmed from the DNA. TRBV7-5 is tagged as a pseudogene. CDR3 length: 16 residues. CDR3 DNA sequence: TGTGCCAGAAGCTTCACTAGCGGGAGGGAATACAATGAGCAGTTCTTC. Translating gives CARSFTSGREYNEQFF.

In DNA, the CDR3 is TGTGCCAGCAGCGCCACGACAGGGTATTACCAAGAGACCCAGTACTTC. Translated: CASSATTGYYQETQYF. The chain couples TRBV9 to TRBJ2-5; 7 nucleotides match TRBD1. The trim removed 3 bases at V and 0 bases at J, leaving 8 bases unmatched. CDR3 length: 16 residues. Per the germline V gene, CDR1 is SGDLS and CDR2 is YYNGEE.

J is TRBJ1-1 and V is TRBV7-2; 8 nucleotides match TRBD1. Germline CDR1 and CDR2: SGHTA and FQGNSA. Trimming took 6 bases from V and 3 from J; bases not matched to a gene: 6. The CDR3 extends over 14 amino acids. The CDR3 reads CASSRQGYYTEAFF. CDR3 coding DNA: TGTGCCAGCAGTCGACAGGGGTATTACACTGAAGCTTTCTTT. Drawing the rest from reference TRBV7-2 and TRBJ1-1, the complete variable domain is GAGVSQSPSNKVTEKGKDVELRCDPISGHTALYWYRQSLGQGLEFLIYFQGNSAPDKSGLPSDRFSAERTGGSVSTLTIQRTQQEDSAVYLCASSRQGYYTEAFFGQGTRLTVV.

Written as DNA, the CDR3 is TGTGCCAGCAGCCCGGGACAGGTGTGGAGAGAGCAGTACTTC. It is translated as CASSPGQVWREQYF. The chain combines TRBV13 with TRBJ2-5; 8 bases line up with TRBD1. This CDR3 is built from 14 residues. CDR1 and CDR2 (germline): PRHDT, FYEKMQ (reference sequence). After removal of 5 bases from V and 11 bases from J, the junction contained 13 bases not matched to a gene. The whole variable domain, filled in from reference TRBV13 and TRBJ2-5, reads AAGVIQSPRHLIKEKRETATLKCYPIPRHDTVYWYQQGPGQDPQFLISFYEKMQSDKGSIPDRFSAQQFSDYHSELNMSSLELGDSALYFCASSPGQVWREQYFGPGTRLLVL.

The rearrangement uses TRBV10-3 and TRBJ1-5; unclear D gene. This CDR3 has 13 residues. With 4 bases removed from V and 3 bases from J, the gap between germline ends came to 7 bases. CDR1 and CDR2 from the germline V gene are ENHRY and SYGVKD. This CDR3 reads CAISGGYNQPQHF. The CDR3 nucleotides read TGTGCCATCAGTGGCGGTTACAATCAGCCCCAGCATTTT.

This clone came up once. This rearrangement joins TRBV6-5 to TRBJ1-4; D perhaps matches TRBD1 (6 bases). CDR1 MNHEY and CDR2 SVGAGI come from the germline V gene. The V end lost 5 bases, the J end lost 3 bases, and 10 bases lay between the germline ends. This CDR3 is built from 14 residues. CDR3 coding DNA: TGTGCCAGCAGTACACAGGGTTCTAATGAAAAACTGTTTTTT. Protein: CASSTQGSNEKLFF.

J is TRBJ2-2 and V is TRBV27, with TRBD1 identical over 7 bases. This CDR3 has 16 residues. From germline, CDR1 is MNHEY and CDR2 SMNVEV (reference sequence). With 6 bases clipped from V and 4 bases from J, the junction kept 11 bases outside the gene matches. CDR3 nucleotides: TGTGCCAGCAGGCAAACAGGGGATGTAAGCACCGGGGAGCTGTTTTTT. It translates to CASRQTGDVSTGELFF.

As for this clone: Germline is not matched at one junction end, which may reflect a read error. This rearrangement joins TRBV6-5 to TRBJ1-4; D unresolved. Germline CDR1 is MNHEY and CDR2 is SVGAGI. This CDR3 contains 16 residues. The CDR3 bases are TGTGCCAGCAGTTACTCGAAGTCGGCAGCGAATGTAAAACTGTTTTTT. Encoded protein: CASSYSKSAANVKLFF.

V is TRBV10-3 and J is TRBJ1-1; D not certain. The germline V and J ends were trimmed by 9 bases and 5 bases, with 28 bases remaining between them. Germline V gene sequence: CDR1 ENHRY, CDR2 SYGVKD. The CDR3 runs to 17 residues. CDR3 residues: CAITRGSSSPDGTEAFF. CDR3 DNA: TGTGCCATTACCCGGGGAAGCTCGTCTCCAGATGGGACTGAAGCTTTCTTT.

The genes are TRBV29-1 and TRBJ2-5; D perhaps matches TRBD1 (6 bases). Germline assignment: CDR1 SQVTM and CDR2 ANQGSEA. This CDR3 has 13 residues. The V and J ends lost 3 bases and 5 bases respectively, with 13 bases between them. This CDR3 reads CSVDGGKAETQYF. The CDR3 DNA is TGCAGCGTTGATGGGGGCAAGGCCGAGACCCAGTACTTC.

This clone was recorded only once. The chain is built from TRBV7-2 and TRBJ2-2, with a possible D match to TRBD2 (5 bases). The V end lost 5 bases, the J end lost 6 bases, and 10 bases lay between the germline ends. CDR3 length equals 13 residues. Germline V lookup: CDR1 SGHTA, CDR2 FQGNSA. The CDR3 here is CASSPPGAGELFF. The CDR3, as DNA: TGTGCCAGCAGCCCACCCGGGGCCGGGGAGCTGTTTTTT.